This TCR beta chain was observed in a study of T cell changes during pregnancy in multiple sclerosis. Trimming removed 4 bases from V and 5 bases from J, with 8 bases in between. Germline CDR1 SQVTM, CDR2 ANQGSEA. This CDR3 is built from 12 residues. Clones were read by immunoSEQ multiplex PCR, and TCRdb kept only the in-frame ones, dropping some. The sample records more than 65,000 clones, 90% to 95% being singletons. The input for sequencing was peripheral blood, taken in the first trimester of pregnancy. The rearrangement joins TRBV29-1 to TRBJ2-2, with a possible D match to TRBD2 (5 bases). The TCR was taken from a female donor with multiple sclerosis, enrolled in a pregnancy study. The CDR3 bases are TGCAGCGTTGGACGGGGAACCGGGGAGCTGTTTTTT. Encoded protein: CSVGRGTGELFF.